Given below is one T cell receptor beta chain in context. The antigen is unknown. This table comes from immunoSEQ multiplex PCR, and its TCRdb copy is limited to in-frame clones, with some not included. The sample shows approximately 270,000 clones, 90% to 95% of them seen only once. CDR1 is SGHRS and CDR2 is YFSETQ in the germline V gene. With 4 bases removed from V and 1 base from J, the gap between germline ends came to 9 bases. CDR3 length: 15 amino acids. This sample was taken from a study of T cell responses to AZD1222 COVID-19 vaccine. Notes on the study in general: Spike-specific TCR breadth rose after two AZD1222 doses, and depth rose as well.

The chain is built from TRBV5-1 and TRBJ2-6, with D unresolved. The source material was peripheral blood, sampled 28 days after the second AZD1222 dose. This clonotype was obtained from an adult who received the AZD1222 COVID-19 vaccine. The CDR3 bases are TGCGCCAGCAGCCTACTCACATCTGGGGCCAACGTCCTGACTTTC. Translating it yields CASSLLTSGANVLTF.